The next 15 T cell receptor beta chains were all read from a single sample in a study of early T cells in non-severe SARS-CoV-2 infection. TCRdb redid the calling of the 5' RACE reads with MiXCR, one entry per CDR3 protein. Of roughly 120,000 distinct CDR3 sequences in the sample, just under 15% were seen once. Sequencing used whole blood. The source of these receptors is an adult who was a healthcare worker with PCR-confirmed SARS-CoV-2 infection or an uninfected control (not recorded which).

The V gene is TRBV20-1, the J gene TRBJ2-7; D is unclear. Germline V gives CDR1 DFQATT, CDR2 SNEGSKA (reference sequence). V was cut by 3 bases and J by 4 bases, with 7 bases left in between. The CDR3 runs to 11 residues. The CDR3 sequence is CSARDGYEQYF. The DNA of the CDR3 is TGCAGTGCTAGGGACGGGTACGAGCAGTACTTC.

Here the CDR3 reads CSVALGQGSEAFF. CDR3 nucleotides: TGCAGCGTTGCCCTAGGACAGGGGTCTGAAGCTTTCTTT. The genes are TRBV29-1 and TRBJ1-1; TRBD1 matches at 9 bases. This CDR3 comprises 13 residues. Germline-derived CDR1 and CDR2 are SQVTM and ANQGSEA. Germline trimming cut 4 bases from V and 6 bases from J; bases unmatched to any gene: 6. The whole variable domain, filled in from reference TRBV29-1 and TRBJ1-1, reads SAVISQKPSRDICQRGTSLTIQCQVDSQVTMMFWYRQQPGQSLTLIATANQGSEATYESGFVIDKFPISRPNLTFSTLTVSNMSPEDSSIYLCSVALGQGSEAFFGQGTRLTVV.

This chain connects TRBV29-1 to TRBJ2-1; D may be TRBD1 or TRBD2 (6 bases each). Deletions cut 0 bases from V and 7 bases from J, with 19 bases between. The CDR3 loop spans 16 amino acids. CDR1 and CDR2 (germline): SQVTM, ANQGSEA. As DNA, the CDR3 is TGCAGCGTTGAAGATAAATTCCGGGGGCCGGGTAATGAGCAGTTCTTC. It yields the protein CSVEDKFRGPGNEQFF.

The V and J genes are TRBV27 and TRBJ1-2; D may be TRBD1 (5 bases). V was trimmed by 6 bases and J by 6 bases, leaving 14 bases between them. This CDR3 contains 13 residues. Germline CDR1 MNHEY, CDR2 SMNVEV (reference sequence). DNA of the CDR3: TGTGCCAGCAGGCAGACAGCCATCCATGGCTACACCTTC. This codes for CASRQTAIHGYTF.

This clonotype was seen only a few times. The rearrangement joins TRBV2 to TRBJ2-1, with TRBD2 matching over 9 bases. After removal of 5 bases from V and 10 bases from J, the junction contained 3 bases not matched to a gene. The CDR3 runs to 12 residues. Germline CDR1 and CDR2: SNHLY and FYNNEI. CDR3 sequence (DNA): TGTGCCAGCAGTAATAGCGGGGGCGAGCAGTTCTTC. Translation gives CASSNSGGEQFF.

V usage is TRBV20-1 and J usage is TRBJ1-6; D gene uncertain. The CDR3 runs 14 residues. V lost 6 bases and J 0 bases, leaving 9 bases between the germline ends. Germline CDR1 DFQATT, CDR2 SNEGSKA (reference sequence). The CDR3 bases are TGCAGTGCCCTACAGAGCTCCTATAATTCACCCCTCCACTTT. This codes for CSALQSSYNSPLHF.

The V gene is TRBV5-1, the J gene TRBJ2-3; D is uncertain. The V end was cut by 2 bases, the J end by 2 bases, with 18 bases between. In germline, CDR1 is SGHRS, CDR2 YFSETQ. The CDR3 length is 17 residues. The CDR3 spells CASSFAAGIGPTDTQYF. The CDR3 DNA is TGCGCCAGCAGCTTCGCCGCTGGGATCGGCCCCACAGATACGCAGTATTTT.

This chain joins TRBV27 and TRBJ2-5; D is possibly TRBD1 (5 bases). Trimming cost V 10 bases and J 5 bases, with 14 bases left between them. Per the germline V gene, CDR1 is MNHEY and CDR2 is SMNVEV (reference sequence). The length of the CDR3 is 12 residues. In DNA form, the CDR3 reads TGTGCCACCAGGGATTACAGGGAGACCCAGTACTTC. Translation gives CATRDYRETQYF.

This clonotype was recorded a few times. This chain uses TRBV7-8 with TRBJ1-6; a possible D gene is TRBD1 (6 bases). Germline lookup yields CDR1 SGHVS and CDR2 FQNEAQ. The V gene lost 1 base and the J gene lost 9 bases, with 16 bases spanning the gap. This CDR3 region has 16 residues. CDR3 residues: CASSLVGQGRTSPLHF. The CDR3 DNA reads TGTGCCAGCAGCTTAGTGGGTCAGGGGAGAACTTCACCCCTCCACTTT. The variable domain in full, with the rest retrieved from reference TRBV7-8 and TRBJ1-6, is GAGVSQSPRYKVAKRGQDVALRCDPISGHVSLFWYQQALGQGPEFLTYFQNEAQLDKSGLPSDRFFAERPEGSVSTLKIQRTQQEDSAVYLCASSLVGQGRTSPLHFGNGTRLTVT.

The V call is TRBV5-6, the J call TRBJ2-1; D remains unclear. Germline V gives CDR1 SGHDT, CDR2 YYEEEE. The CDR3 is made up of 15 amino acids. Trimming left V 3 bases short and J 4 bases short, with 14 bases between. The CDR3: CASSSSEKEYNEQFF. CDR3 in DNA: TGTGCCAGCAGCTCCTCAGAAAAGGAATACAATGAGCAGTTCTTC. Full variable domain (missing parts from reference TRBV5-6 and TRBJ2-1): DAGVTQSPTHLIKTRGQQVTLRCSPKSGHDTVSWYQQALGQGPQFIFQYYEEEERQRGNFPDRFSGHQFPNYSSELNVNALLLGDSALYLCASSSSEKEYNEQFFGPGTRLTVL.

The V gene is TRBV2, the J gene TRBJ2-2; D is unresolved. V was cut by 3 bases and J by 6 bases, with 5 bases left in between. The V gene's germline CDR1 is SNHLY and CDR2 FYNNEI. There are 12 residues in the CDR3. CDR3 protein: CASSDLSGELFF. CDR3 sequence (DNA): TGTGCCAGCAGTGATTTGTCCGGGGAGCTGTTTTTT.

This clonotype has just a few counts. The V and J genes are TRBV5-4 and TRBJ2-1; 9 bases agree with TRBD1. This CDR3 has 15 amino acids. The junction had 1 base not matched to a gene; V was cut back by 2 bases and J by 1 base. From germline, CDR1 is SGHNT and CDR2 YYREEE (reference sequence). The CDR3 nucleotides read TGTGCCAGCAGCTTTGGACAGGGGTCCTACAATGAGCAGTTCTTC. It encodes CASSFGQGSYNEQFF.

This clonotype has more than one count but fewer than ten. The chain has TRBV7-2 and TRBJ1-2; 9 bases map to TRBD1. Looked up from germline, CDR1 is SGHTA and CDR2 is FQGNSA. The CDR3 contains 16 residues. Trimming cost V 1 base and J 4 bases; bases outside gene matches: 7. For the CDR3, the DNA is TGTGCCAGCAGCTTAGAAGGACAGGGGAAATTCTATGGCTACACCTTC. It is translated as CASSLEGQGKFYGYTF.

In this sample, this clonotype turned up a few times. The V and J genes are TRBV11-1 and TRBJ1-1; 10 bases match TRBD1. There are 15 residues in the CDR3. Germline CDR1 and CDR2: SGHAT and FQDESV (reference sequence). Trimming took 5 bases from V and 4 from J; bases not matched to a gene: 7. The CDR3 DNA reads as TGTGCCAGCAGCCACCGGGACAGGGGAGGCACTGAAGCTTTCTTT. Translating it yields CASSHRDRGGTEAFF. The full variable domain, completed using reference TRBV11-1 and TRBJ1-1, is EAEVAQSPRYKITEKSQAVAFWCDPISGHATLYWYRQILGQGPELLVQFQDESVVDDSQLPKDRFSAERLKGVDSTLKIQPAELGDSAMYLCASSHRDRGGTEAFFGQGTRLTVV.

This clonotype was recorded a few times. The chain joins TRBV27 to TRBJ2-4; 10 positions match TRBD2. J was trimmed by 8 bases and V by 6 bases; bases with no gene match: 13. There are 16 residues in the CDR3. Germline V gene sequence: CDR1 MNHEY, CDR2 SMNVEV (reference sequence). This chain's CDR3 is CASSAGPSGGGDIQYF. CDR3 nucleotides: TGTGCCAGCAGCGCGGGCCCTAGCGGGGGCGGAGACATTCAGTACTTC.